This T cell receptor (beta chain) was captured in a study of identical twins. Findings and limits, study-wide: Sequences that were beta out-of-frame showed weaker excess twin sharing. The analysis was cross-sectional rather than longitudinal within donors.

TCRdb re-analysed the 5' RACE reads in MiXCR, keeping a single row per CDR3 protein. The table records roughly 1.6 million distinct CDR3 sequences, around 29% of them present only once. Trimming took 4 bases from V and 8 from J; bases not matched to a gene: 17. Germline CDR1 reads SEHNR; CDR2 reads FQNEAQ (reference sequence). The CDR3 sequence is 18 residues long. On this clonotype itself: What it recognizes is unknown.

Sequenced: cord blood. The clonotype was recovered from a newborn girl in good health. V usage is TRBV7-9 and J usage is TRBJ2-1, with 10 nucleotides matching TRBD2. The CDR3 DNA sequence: TGTGCCAGCAGCTCGATTCATCTTTCACTAGCGGGGAAGGATGAGCAGTTCTTC. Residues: CASSSIHLSLAGKDEQFF.